The rows below give T cell receptor beta chains drawn from one sample of a study of cytomegalovirus exposure and HLA in healthy donors. Sequencing used immunoSEQ multiplex PCR; TCRdb keeps in-frame clones, though not all of them. The data hold approximately 100,000 clones, with 70% observed a single time. Sequencing used PBMCs. The source of these receptors is a man aged 35 to 55 in good health and CMV-seropositive. Each CDR3 is given with its conserved first and last residue. The D gene is left open where the match is weak. Clone size is stated in some rows and not others, as once, few, many or a class when expanded.

v_call	d_call	j_call	clone_size	cdr3_aa	cdr3_nt
TRBV30	TRBD2	TRBJ2-5	once	CACQIAGEKTQYF	TGTGCCTGTCAAATAGCGGGAGAAAAGACCCAGTACTTC
TRBV10-3	-	TRBJ1-4	few	CAISVTGTKDEKLFF	TGTGCCATCAGTGTTACAGGGACGAAGGACGAAAAACTGTTTTTT
TRBV18	-	TRBJ2-1	few	CASSQKTILNEQFF	TGTGCCAGCTCACAAAAGACTATCCTGAATGAGCAGTTCTTC
TRBV7-9	-	TRBJ2-1	-	CASSLAGGETIRAEQFF	TGTGCCAGCAGCTTAGCGGGGGGAGAGACAATACGTGCTGAGCAGTTCTTC
TRBV18	TRBD1	TRBJ1-5	few	CASSPSGQGINQPQHF	TGTGCCAGCTCACCCTCGGGACAGGGGATTAATCAGCCCCAGCATTTT
TRBV27	TRBD1	TRBJ2-5	-	CASSSGTDQETQYF	TGTGCCAGCAGTTCAGGGACAGACCAAGAGACCCAGTACTTC
TRBV28	TRBD1	TRBJ1-2	-	CASSSGGDGYTF	TGTGCCAGCAGTTCAGGGGGCGATGGCTACACCTTC
TRBV10-2	-	TRBJ1-1	-	CASSEDGGTEAFF	TGCGCCAGCAGTGAGGACGGGGGCACTGAAGCTTTCTTT
TRBV5-1	TRBD1	TRBJ1-1	-	CASTSTGSFTEAFF	TGCGCCAGCACCTCGACAGGGTCATTTACTGAAGCTTTCTTT
TRBV5-8	-	TRBJ1-1	-	CASPRNRDTEAFF	TGTGCCAGCCCCCGAAATCGGGACACTGAAGCTTTCTTT
TRBV7-6	TRBD1	TRBJ1-5	-	CASSLEHRGGISQPQHF	TGTGCCAGCAGCTTAGAGCACAGGGGAGGTATAAGTCAGCCCCAGCATTTT
TRBV28	TRBD2	TRBJ2-7	-	CASIPSSGSYEQYF	TGTGCCAGCATCCCTTCTAGCGGGAGCTACGAGCAGTACTTC
TRBV21-1	-	TRBJ2-1	few	CASSKHSGLISSDEQFF	TGTGCCAGCAGCAAACATTCGGGGTTGATTAGCTCGGATGAGCAGTTCTTC
TRBV29-1	TRBD2	TRBJ2-2	few	CSVEGTSGSGTGELFF	TGCAGCGTAGAAGGGACTAGCGGCAGTGGGACCGGGGAGCTGTTTTTT
TRBV19	TRBD1	TRBJ1-5	once	CASSPGQKEQPQHF	TGTGCCAGTAGCCCGGGACAGAAGGAGCAGCCCCAGCATTTT
TRBV18	TRBD1	TRBJ1-1	-	CASSPGIGGFMNTEAFF	TGTGCCAGCTCACCAGGAATAGGGGGCTTTATGAACACTGAAGCTTTCTTT
TRBV5-6	TRBD1	TRBJ1-1	once	CASSALLGQGGFTEAFF	TGTGCCAGCAGCGCCCTTTTGGGACAGGGGGGGTTCACTGAAGCTTTCTTT
TRBV7-9	TRBD1	TRBJ2-1	-	CASSPGTGGNEQFF	TGTGCCAGCAGCCCAGGGACAGGGGGGAATGAGCAGTTCTTC
TRBV6-1	-	TRBJ1-3	-	CASSGSRSGNTIYF	TGTGCCAGCAGTGGATCGCGGTCTGGAAACACCATATATTTT
TRBV7-2	-	TRBJ2-7	-	CASTDLGLYEQYF	TGTGCCAGCACCGATCTAGGCCTCTACGAGCAGTACTTC
TRBV6-6	-	TRBJ2-1	few	CASNRDNEQFF	TGTGCCAGCAACAGGGACAATGAGCAGTTCTTC
TRBV9	-	TRBJ2-3	-	CASRPRGLSTDTQYF	TGTGCCAGCAGGCCGAGAGGACTATCAACAGATACGCAGTATTTT